This T cell receptor beta chain was recovered during a study of cytomegalovirus exposure and HLA in healthy donors. V lost 4 bases to trimming and J lost 5 bases, with 12 bases between them. CDR1 SGHRS and CDR2 YFSETQ come from the germline V gene. CDR3 size: 13 residues. Sequencing was performed with immunoSEQ multiplex PCR; in TCRdb, only in-frame clones are kept and a portion is missing. The sample lists 50,000 to 80,000 clones; about 95% were seen once. This sequence originates from a young woman in good health and CMV-seropositive. Sequencing input: PBMCs. The V call is TRBV5-1, the J call TRBJ1-2, with no clear D. The CDR3 sequence: CASSPGDGYGYTF. CDR3 DNA: TGCGCCAGCAGCCCCGGAGACGGGTATGGCTACACCTTC. Full variable domain (remainder filled in from reference TRBV5-1 and TRBJ1-2): KAGVTQTPRYLIKTRGQQVTLSCSPISGHRSVSWYQQTPGQGLQFLFEYFSETQRNKGNFPGRFSGRQFSNSRSEMNVSTLELGDSALYLCASSPGDGYGYTFGSGTRLTVV.